The clone carrying this T cell receptor (beta chain) was seen a handful of times. The data were obtained in a study of T-cell memory formation after mild COVID-19. With 5 bases removed from V and 4 bases from J, the gap between germline ends came to 12 bases. In germline, CDR1 is MDHEN, CDR2 SYDVKM. The CDR3 extends over 14 amino acids. UMIs and sample barcodes were carried by the TCR alpha and TCR beta cDNA libraries that 5'RACE produced using constant-segment primers. TCRdb independently ran MiXCR on the 5' RACE reads; one entry per CDR3 protein. The table records 250,000 to 350,000 distinct CDR3 sequences, 19% of them present only once.

The source material was PBMCs or a T cell subset sorted from them (not recorded which). This chain uses TRBV28 with TRBJ1-5; a possible D gene is TRBD1 (5 bases). The clonotype was recovered from a man aged 18 to 30 who had mild COVID-19 (a few samples of this study predate the infection). Cell type and time point are not known. In DNA form, the CDR3 reads TGTGCCAGCAGTCTTTTATCAGGGAATCAGCCCCAGCATTTT. Protein: CASSLLSGNQPQHF.